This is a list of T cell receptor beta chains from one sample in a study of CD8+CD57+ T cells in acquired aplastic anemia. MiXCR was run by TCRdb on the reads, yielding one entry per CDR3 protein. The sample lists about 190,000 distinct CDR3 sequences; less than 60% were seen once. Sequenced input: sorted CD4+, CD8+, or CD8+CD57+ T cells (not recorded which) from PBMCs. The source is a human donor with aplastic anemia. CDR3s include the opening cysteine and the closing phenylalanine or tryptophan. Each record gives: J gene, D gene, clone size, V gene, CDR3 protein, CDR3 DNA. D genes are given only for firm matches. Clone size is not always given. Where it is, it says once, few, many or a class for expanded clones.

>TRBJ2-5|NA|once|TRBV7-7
CASSKENTGVQETQYF
TGTGCTAGCAGCAAAGAAAACACAGGAGTCCAGGAGACCCAGTACTTC
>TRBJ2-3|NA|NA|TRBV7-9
CASSLVVTDTQYF
TGTGCCAGCAGCTTAGTAGTCACAGATACGCAGTATTTT
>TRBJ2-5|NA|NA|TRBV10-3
CASSTLGGRETQYF
TGTGCCAGCAGCACACTTGGTGGTCGAGAGACCCAGTACTTC
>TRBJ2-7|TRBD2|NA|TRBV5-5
CASSSSGGFLYEQYF
TGTGCCAGCAGCTCCTCGGGAGGTTTTTTATACGAGCAGTACTTC
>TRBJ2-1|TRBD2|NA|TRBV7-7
CASSSVAGMNNEQFF
TGTGCCAGCAGCTCCGTAGCGGGGATGAACAATGAGCAGTTCTTC
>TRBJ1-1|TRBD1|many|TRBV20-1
CSAKYQGVDTEAFF
TGCAGTGCTAAATATCAGGGGGTTGACACTGAAGCTTTCTTT
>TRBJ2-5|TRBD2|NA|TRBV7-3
CASSLGGLTEQETQYF
TGTGCCAGCAGCTTAGGGGGACTAACCGAACAAGAGACCCAGTACTTC
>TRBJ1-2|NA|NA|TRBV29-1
CSAQGNRNYGYTF
TGCAGCGCCCAGGGGAACCGGAACTATGGCTACACCTTC
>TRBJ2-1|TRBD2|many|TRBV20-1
CSARMFGRVNNEQFF
TGCAGTGCTAGAATGTTCGGGAGGGTCAACAATGAGCAGTTCTTC
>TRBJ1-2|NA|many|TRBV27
CASRQGYQGYTF
TGTGCCAGCAGACAGGGTTATCAGGGCTACACCTTC